The rows below give T cell receptor beta chains drawn from one sample of a study of T cell responses to AZD1222 COVID-19 vaccine. The assay was immunoSEQ multiplex PCR, and TCRdb's table has in-frame clones only and misses some. This table has about 64,000 clones, about 90% appearing once. The sample here was peripheral blood, taken 28 days after the second dose of the MenACWY control vaccine. The receptors here all came from an adult who received the MenACWY meningococcal vaccine as a control. The CDR3 runs from the conserved cysteine through the conserved F or W. A D gene is named only where the DNA matches it firmly. Clone size is given for some rows only: seen once, a few or many times, or a class if the clone is expanded.

d_call: TRBD2
clone_size: .
j_call: TRBJ2-3
v_call: TRBV5-4
cdr3_aa: CASSLAGGRTDTQYF
cdr3_nt: TGTGCCAGCAGCCTGGCGGGCGGGAGGACAGATACGCAGTATTTT

d_call: TRBD2
clone_size: .
j_call: TRBJ2-7
v_call: TRBV5-4
cdr3_aa: CASSPGTSGRGVPYEQYF
cdr3_nt: TGTGCCAGCAGCCCCGGGACTAGCGGGAGGGGGGTCCCCTACGAGCAGTACTTC

d_call: .
clone_size: .
j_call: TRBJ2-3
v_call: TRBV7-9
cdr3_aa: CASSLEGPRTQYF
cdr3_nt: TGTGCCAGCAGCTTAGAAGGGCCCCGGACGCAGTATTTT

d_call: .
clone_size: few
j_call: TRBJ1-5
v_call: TRBV30
cdr3_aa: CAWRGAGTAQHF
cdr3_nt: TGTGCCTGGAGGGGGGCTGGGACGGCCCAGCATTTT

d_call: .
clone_size: .
j_call: TRBJ2-7
v_call: TRBV9
cdr3_aa: CASSVADRAYEQYF
cdr3_nt: TGTGCCAGCAGCGTAGCCGACAGAGCCTACGAGCAGTACTTC

d_call: TRBD2
clone_size: .
j_call: TRBJ2-5
v_call: TRBV3-1/TRBV3-2
cdr3_aa: CASSPSGTIKETQYF
cdr3_nt: TGTGCCAGCAGCCCTTCCGGGACTATAAAAGAGACCCAGTACTTC

d_call: TRBD1
clone_size: .
j_call: TRBJ2-7
v_call: TRBV30
cdr3_aa: CAWSPPGQGLGEQYF
cdr3_nt: TGTGCCTGGAGTCCCCCCGGACAGGGTTTGGGCGAGCAGTACTTC

d_call: .
clone_size: .
j_call: TRBJ2-2
v_call: TRBV9
cdr3_aa: CASSVVSNTGELFF
cdr3_nt: TGTGCCAGCAGCGTAGTATCAAACACCGGGGAGCTGTTTTTT

d_call: .
clone_size: .
j_call: TRBJ1-1
v_call: TRBV18
cdr3_aa: CASLPGQNTEAFF
cdr3_nt: TGTGCCAGCTTACCGGGACAGAACACTGAAGCTTTCTTT

d_call: .
clone_size: .
j_call: TRBJ1-1
v_call: TRBV30
cdr3_aa: CACSEGNTEAFF
cdr3_nt: TGTGCCTGTTCGGAGGGGAACACTGAAGCTTTCTTT

d_call: .
clone_size: .
j_call: TRBJ2-3
v_call: TRBV19
cdr3_aa: CASGRGGTDTQYF
cdr3_nt: TGTGCTAGCGGCAGGGGAGGCACAGATACGCAGTATTTT

d_call: .
clone_size: once
j_call: TRBJ1-5
v_call: TRBV5-8
cdr3_aa: CASTEGVHINQPQHF
cdr3_nt: TGTGCCAGCACCGAGGGAGTTCATATCAATCAGCCCCAGCATTTT

d_call: TRBD1
clone_size: .
j_call: TRBJ1-3
v_call: TRBV6-4
cdr3_aa: CASSVIRDSGPGNTIYF
cdr3_nt: TGTGCCAGCAGTGTCATACGGGACAGTGGACCTGGAAACACCATATATTTT

d_call: TRBD1
clone_size: .
j_call: TRBJ2-6
v_call: TRBV30
cdr3_aa: CAWRAGGVSGANVLTF
cdr3_nt: TGTGCCTGGAGGGCAGGGGGAGTCTCTGGGGCCAACGTCCTGACTTTC

d_call: .
clone_size: .
j_call: TRBJ2-5
v_call: TRBV6-2/TRBV6-3
cdr3_aa: CASSYLEETQYF
cdr3_nt: TGTGCCAGCAGTTATCTGGAAGAGACCCAGTACTTC

d_call: TRBD1
clone_size: .
j_call: TRBJ1-1
v_call: TRBV18
cdr3_aa: CASSPGRTGRFTEAFF
cdr3_nt: TGTGCCAGCTCACCAGGGAGGACAGGGAGATTTACTGAAGCTTTCTTT

d_call: .
clone_size: once
j_call: TRBJ1-4
v_call: TRBV30
cdr3_aa: CAWSGSAINEKLFF
cdr3_nt: TGTGCCTGGAGTGGGTCCGCTATTAATGAAAAACTGTTTTTT

d_call: TRBD1
clone_size: .
j_call: TRBJ1-2
v_call: TRBV7-8
cdr3_aa: CASSFRTGWNYGYTF
cdr3_nt: TGTGCCAGCAGCTTCCGGACAGGGTGGAACTATGGCTACACCTTC

d_call: .
clone_size: .
j_call: TRBJ2-5
v_call: TRBV19
cdr3_aa: CASSPSLRGETQYF
cdr3_nt: TGTGCCAGTAGCCCTTCCCTTAGGGGGGAGACCCAGTACTTC

d_call: .
clone_size: .
j_call: TRBJ1-6
v_call: TRBV28
cdr3_aa: CASRPGSYNSPLHF
cdr3_nt: TGTGCCAGCAGGCCGGGGTCCTATAATTCACCCCTCCACTTT

d_call: .
clone_size: .
j_call: TRBJ2-2
v_call: TRBV5-1
cdr3_aa: CASSLVVGLNTGELFF
cdr3_nt: TGCGCCAGCAGCTTGGTGGTAGGGTTAAACACCGGGGAGCTGTTTTTT

d_call: .
clone_size: .
j_call: TRBJ1-3
v_call: TRBV18
cdr3_aa: CASSPRASSGNTIYF
cdr3_nt: TGTGCCAGCTCACCCCGGGCGAGCTCTGGAAACACCATATATTTT

d_call: TRBD1
clone_size: .
j_call: TRBJ1-1
v_call: TRBV6-6
cdr3_aa: CASSDRAYAFF
cdr3_nt: TGTGCCAGCAGCGACAGGGCTTATGCTTTCTTT

d_call: .
clone_size: once
j_call: TRBJ2-3
v_call: TRBV7-6
cdr3_aa: CASSSSPRGDLIGTDTQYF
cdr3_nt: TGTGCCAGCAGCTCTTCACCTAGGGGAGACTTAATTGGCACAGATACGCAGTATTTT

d_call: TRBD1
clone_size: .
j_call: TRBJ1-5
v_call: TRBV7-9
cdr3_aa: CASTQGEGLPQHF
cdr3_nt: TGTGCCAGCACCCAGGGGGAGGGTCTGCCCCAGCATTTT

d_call: .
clone_size: .
j_call: TRBJ2-2
v_call: TRBV12-3/TRBV12-4
cdr3_aa: CASSGGDSAF
cdr3_nt: TGTGCCAGCAGCGGAGGTGACAGTGCCTTT

d_call: .
clone_size: .
j_call: TRBJ2-7
v_call: TRBV4-1
cdr3_aa: CASSQGGEYEQYF
cdr3_nt: TGCGCCAGCAGCCAAGGAGGGGAATACGAGCAGTACTTC